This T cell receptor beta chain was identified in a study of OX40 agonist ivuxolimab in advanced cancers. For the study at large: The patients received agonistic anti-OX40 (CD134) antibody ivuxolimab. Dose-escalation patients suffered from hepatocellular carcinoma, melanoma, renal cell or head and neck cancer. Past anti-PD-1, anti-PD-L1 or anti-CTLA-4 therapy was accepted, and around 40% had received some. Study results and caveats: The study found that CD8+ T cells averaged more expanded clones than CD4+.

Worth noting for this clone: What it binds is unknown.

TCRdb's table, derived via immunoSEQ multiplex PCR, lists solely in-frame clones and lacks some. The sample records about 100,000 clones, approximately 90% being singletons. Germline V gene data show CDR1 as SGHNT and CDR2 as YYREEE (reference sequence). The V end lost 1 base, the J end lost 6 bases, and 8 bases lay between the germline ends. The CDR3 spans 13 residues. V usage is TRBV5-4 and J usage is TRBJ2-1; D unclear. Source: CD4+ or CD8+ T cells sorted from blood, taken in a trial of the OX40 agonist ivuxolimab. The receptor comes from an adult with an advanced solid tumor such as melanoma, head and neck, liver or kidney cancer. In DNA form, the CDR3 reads TGTGCCAGCAGCTTGCCGCTGAGCAATGAGCAGTTCTTC. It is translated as CASSLPLSNEQFF.